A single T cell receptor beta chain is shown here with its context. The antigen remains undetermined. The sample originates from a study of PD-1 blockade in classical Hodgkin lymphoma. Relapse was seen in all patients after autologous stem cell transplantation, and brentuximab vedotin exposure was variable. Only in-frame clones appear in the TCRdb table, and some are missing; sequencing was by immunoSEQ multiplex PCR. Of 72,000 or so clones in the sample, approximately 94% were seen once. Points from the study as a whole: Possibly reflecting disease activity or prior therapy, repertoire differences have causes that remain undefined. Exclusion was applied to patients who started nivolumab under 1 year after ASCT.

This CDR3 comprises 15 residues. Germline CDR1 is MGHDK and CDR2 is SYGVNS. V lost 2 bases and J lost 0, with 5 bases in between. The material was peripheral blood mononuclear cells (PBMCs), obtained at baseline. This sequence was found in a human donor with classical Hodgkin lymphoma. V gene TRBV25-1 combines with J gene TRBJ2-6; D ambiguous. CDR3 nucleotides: TGTGCCAGCAGTGAAGCGCGCTCTGGGGCCAACGTCCTGACTTTC. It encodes CASSEARSGANVLTF.